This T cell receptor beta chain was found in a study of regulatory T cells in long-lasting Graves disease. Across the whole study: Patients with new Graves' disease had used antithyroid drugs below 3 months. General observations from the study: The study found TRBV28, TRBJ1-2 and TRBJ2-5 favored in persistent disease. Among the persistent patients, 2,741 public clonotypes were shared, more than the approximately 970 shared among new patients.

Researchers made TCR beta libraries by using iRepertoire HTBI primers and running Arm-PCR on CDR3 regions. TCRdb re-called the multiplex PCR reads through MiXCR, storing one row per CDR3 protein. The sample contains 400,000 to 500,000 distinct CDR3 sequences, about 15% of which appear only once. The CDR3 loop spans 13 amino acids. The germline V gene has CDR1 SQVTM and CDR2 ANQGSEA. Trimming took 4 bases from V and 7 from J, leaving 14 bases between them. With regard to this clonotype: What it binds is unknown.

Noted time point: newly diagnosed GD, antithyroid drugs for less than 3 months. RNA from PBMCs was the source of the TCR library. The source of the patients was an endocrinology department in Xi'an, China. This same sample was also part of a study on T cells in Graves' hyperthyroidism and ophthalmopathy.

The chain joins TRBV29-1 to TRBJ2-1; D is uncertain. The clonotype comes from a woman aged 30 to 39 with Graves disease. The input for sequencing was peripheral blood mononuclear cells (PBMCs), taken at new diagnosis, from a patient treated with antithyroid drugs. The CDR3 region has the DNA TGCAGCGTTGTTGGTTTGGTAGTGAATGAGCAGTTCTTC. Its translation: CSVVGLVVNEQFF.